This T cell receptor beta chain was recovered during a study of Graves' ophthalmopathy and Graves' hyperthyroidism. The study's findings and limits: A model built from 13 signatures distinguished ophthalmopathy from stable hyperthyroidism with around 91% sensitivity and about 80% specificity.

In donors with ophthalmopathy, activity was moderate-to-severe, with CAS ≥3, NOSPECS ≥4 and duration under 3 months. Isolation of PBMCs was performed using 9 to 10 ml of fresh peripheral blood. Scientists amplified the TCR beta CDR3 regions from RNA transcripts. Second-round multiplex PCR followed a first-round RT-PCR using HTBI primers. TCRdb reprocessed the multiplex PCR reads with MiXCR, giving one entry per CDR3 protein. There are about half a million distinct CDR3 sequences in the sample; around 15% occur only once, and more than 8.5% lies in the top ten. This clonotype has a count of ten or more. The antigen is undetermined. Germline V gives CDR1 KGHSH, CDR2 LQKENI. CDR3 size: 14 residues. The V end was cut by 3 bases, the J end by 0 bases, with 6 bases between.

Material: blood. This TCR was sampled from a woman in her twenties or thirties with Graves' ophthalmopathy. The V call is TRBV18, the J call TRBJ2-4; D not certain. The CDR3 loop reads CASSPPIAKNIQYF. The CDR3 region has the DNA TGTGCCAGCTCACCCCCGATAGCCAAAAACATTCAGTACTTC.